The entry below gives a single T cell receptor (beta chain) sequence along with its context. These data originate in a study of blood T cell repertoires in COVID-19. Across the study: The origin of the acute and convalescent COVID-19 samples was the United States, Italy and Spain. Sources were T cells, B-cell-depleted T cells, or PBMCs; the material itself was cDNA or gDNA.

Original processing notes: For nucleated cells, counts were estimated from reference gene primer amplification. The table came from immunoSEQ multiplex PCR; TCRdb's copy has only in-frame clones and leaves some out. The V and J calls and the clone size are those of that table, but D and trimming were determined from the DNA. Of over 65,000 clones detected, about 90% appear once; the ten largest clones hold roughly 4.4%. The CDR3 is 15 amino acids. From germline, CDR1 is MNHEY and CDR2 SMNVEV (reference sequence). V lost 9 bases and J lost 2, with 16 bases in between. The sequence was collected from a man aged 50 to 60 with active COVID-19. Sequencing was done on a sample of peripheral blood. This chain links TRBV27 with TRBJ2-2, with D tentatively TRBD2 (5 bases). CDR3 sequence (DNA): TGTGCCAGGGGCCCCCTTAGCGAAAACACCGGGGAGCTGTTTTTT. As protein: CARGPLSENTGELFF.